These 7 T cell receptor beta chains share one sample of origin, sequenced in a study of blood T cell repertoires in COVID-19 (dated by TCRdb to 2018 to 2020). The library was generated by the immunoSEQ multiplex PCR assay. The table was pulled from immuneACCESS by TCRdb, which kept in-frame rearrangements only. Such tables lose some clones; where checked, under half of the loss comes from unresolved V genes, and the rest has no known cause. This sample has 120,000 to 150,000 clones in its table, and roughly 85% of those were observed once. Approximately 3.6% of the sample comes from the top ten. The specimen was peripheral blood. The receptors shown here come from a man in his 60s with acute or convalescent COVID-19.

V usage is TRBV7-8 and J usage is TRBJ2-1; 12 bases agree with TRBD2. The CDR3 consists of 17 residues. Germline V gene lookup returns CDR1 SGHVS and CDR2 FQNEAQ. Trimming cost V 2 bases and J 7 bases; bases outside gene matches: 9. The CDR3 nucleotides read TGTGCCAGCAGCTTACGTCGGACTAGCGGGGAAGTGAATGAGCAGTTCTTC. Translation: CASSLRRTSGEVNEQFF. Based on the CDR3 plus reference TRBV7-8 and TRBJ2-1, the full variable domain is GAGVSQSPRYKVAKRGQDVALRCDPISGHVSLFWYQQALGQGPEFLTYFQNEAQLDKSGLPSDRFFAERPEGSVSTLKIQRTQQEDSAVYLCASSLRRTSGEVNEQFFGPGTRLTVL.

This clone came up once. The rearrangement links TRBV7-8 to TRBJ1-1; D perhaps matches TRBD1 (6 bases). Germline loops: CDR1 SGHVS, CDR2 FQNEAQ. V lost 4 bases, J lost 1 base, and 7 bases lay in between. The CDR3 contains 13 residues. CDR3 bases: TGTGCCAGCAGCTCGGACAGGAACACTGAAGCTTTCTTT. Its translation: CASSSDRNTEAFF.

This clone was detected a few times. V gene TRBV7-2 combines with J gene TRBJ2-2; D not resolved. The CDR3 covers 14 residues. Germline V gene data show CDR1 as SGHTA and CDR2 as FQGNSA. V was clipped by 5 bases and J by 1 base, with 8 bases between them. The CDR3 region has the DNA TGTGCCAGCAGCCCCCAGGTGAACACCGGGGAGCTGTTTTTT. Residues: CASSPQVNTGELFF.

CDR3 sequence reads: CASSLPGLYGYTF. The DNA for the CDR3 is TGTGCCAGCAGCTTACCCGGACTCTATGGCTACACCTTC. The rearrangement joins TRBV5-6 to TRBJ1-2, with D unclear. The germline gives CDR1 SGHDT, CDR2 YYEEEE. V gave up 2 bases and J gave up 4 bases, with 9 bases separating them. This CDR3 has 13 residues. The full variable domain, with the rest looked up from reference TRBV5-6 and TRBJ1-2, is DAGVTQSPTHLIKTRGQQVTLRCSPKSGHDTVSWYQQALGQGPQFIFQYYEEEERQRGNFPDRFSGHQFPNYSSELNVNALLLGDSALYLCASSLPGLYGYTFGSGTRLTVV.

The DNA of the CDR3 is TGCAGCGTGAGTTTCGGACAGGGGAACACTGAAGCTTTCTTT. Amino acid sequence: CSVSFGQGNTEAFF. This chain joins TRBV29-1 and TRBJ1-1; TRBD1 agrees at 8 bases. This CDR3 has 14 amino acids. CDR1 and CDR2 (germline): SQVTM, ANQGSEA. V was pared by 6 bases and J by 1 base, with 7 bases of the junction left unmatched.

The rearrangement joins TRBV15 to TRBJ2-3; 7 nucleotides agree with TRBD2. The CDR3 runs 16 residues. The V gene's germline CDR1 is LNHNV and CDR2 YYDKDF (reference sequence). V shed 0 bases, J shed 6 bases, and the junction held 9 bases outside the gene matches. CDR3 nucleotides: TGTGCCACCAGCAGAGATTTGAGCGGGATGGGTGATACGCAGTATTTT. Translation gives CATSRDLSGMGDTQYF.

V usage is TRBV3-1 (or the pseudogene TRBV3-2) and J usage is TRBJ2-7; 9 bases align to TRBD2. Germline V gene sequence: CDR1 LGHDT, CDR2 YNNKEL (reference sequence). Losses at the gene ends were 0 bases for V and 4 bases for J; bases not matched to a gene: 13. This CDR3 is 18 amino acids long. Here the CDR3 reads CASSQDSLSLAGFYEQYF. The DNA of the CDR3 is TGTGCCAGCAGCCAAGACAGCTTGAGTCTAGCGGGGTTTTACGAGCAGTACTTC.